In its sample, the clone carrying this T cell receptor (beta chain) was seen many times. What it recognizes is unknown. This specimen belongs to a study of regulatory T cells in long-lasting Graves disease. About the research overall: Graves' disease counted as persistent after over 5 years of antithyroid drugs with positive TSH receptor antibodies.

Time point described: persistent/refractory GD, antithyroid drugs over 5 years with positive TRAb. From PBMCs, RNA was extracted and then used to make the TCR library. Through Arm-PCR of CDR3 regions and iRepertoire HTBI primers, TCR beta libraries were built. TCRdb recomputed calls from the multiplex PCR reads with MiXCR, one row per CDR3 protein. Of about 460,000 distinct CDR3 sequences listed, less than 25% are singletons. Study results and limitations: TRBV28, TRBJ1-2 and TRBJ2-5 were favored in persistent disease.

In germline, CDR1 is MDHEN, CDR2 SYDVKM. V was clipped by 11 bases and J by 3 bases, with 13 bases between them. This CDR3 has 12 amino acids. This specimen consisted of peripheral blood mononuclear cells (PBMCs), obtained when the disease was refractory, from a patient treated with antithyroid drugs. The sequence was obtained from a female donor with Graves disease. The chain combines TRBV28 with TRBJ1-2, with D perhaps matching TRBD1 (5 bases). The CDR3 bases are TGTGCCTCTTTGGTAGGGGACTATGGCTACACCTTC. Protein sequence: CASLVGDYGYTF.